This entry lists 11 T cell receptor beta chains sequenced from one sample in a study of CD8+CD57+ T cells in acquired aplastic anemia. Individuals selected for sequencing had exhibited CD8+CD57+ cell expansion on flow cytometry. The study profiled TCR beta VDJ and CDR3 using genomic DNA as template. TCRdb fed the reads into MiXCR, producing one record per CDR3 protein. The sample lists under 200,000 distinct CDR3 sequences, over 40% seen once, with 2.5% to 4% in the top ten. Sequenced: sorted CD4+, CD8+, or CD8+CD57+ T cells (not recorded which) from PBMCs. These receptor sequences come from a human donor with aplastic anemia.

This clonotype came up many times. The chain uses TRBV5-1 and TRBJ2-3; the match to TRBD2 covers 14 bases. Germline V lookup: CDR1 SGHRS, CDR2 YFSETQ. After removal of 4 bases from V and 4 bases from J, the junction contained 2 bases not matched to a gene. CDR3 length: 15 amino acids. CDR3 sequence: CASSGGLAGADTQYF. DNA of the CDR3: TGCGCCAGCAGCGGGGGACTAGCGGGGGCAGATACGCAGTATTTT.

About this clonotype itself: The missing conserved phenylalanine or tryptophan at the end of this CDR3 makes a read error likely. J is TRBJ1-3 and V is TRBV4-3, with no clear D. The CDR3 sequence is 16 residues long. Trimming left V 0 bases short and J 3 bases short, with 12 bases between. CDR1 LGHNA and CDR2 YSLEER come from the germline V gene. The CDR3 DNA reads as TGCGCCAGCAGCCAAGAGTCGGGGTCTGGTGGAAACACCATATATCTT. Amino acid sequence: CASSQESGSGGNTIYL.

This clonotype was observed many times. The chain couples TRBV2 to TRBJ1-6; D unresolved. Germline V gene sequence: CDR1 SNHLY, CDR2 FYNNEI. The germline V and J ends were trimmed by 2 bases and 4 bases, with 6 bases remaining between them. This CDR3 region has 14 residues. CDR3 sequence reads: CASSESQYNSPLHF. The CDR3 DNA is TGTGCCAGCAGTGAAAGCCAATATAATTCACCCCTCCACTTT.

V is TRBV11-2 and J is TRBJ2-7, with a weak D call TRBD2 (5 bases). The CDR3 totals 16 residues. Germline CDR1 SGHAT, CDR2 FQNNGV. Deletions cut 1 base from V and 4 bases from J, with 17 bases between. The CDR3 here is CASSLGERHLSYEQYF. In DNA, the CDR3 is TGTGCCAGCAGCTTAGGGGAGCGACACCTCTCTTACGAGCAGTACTTC.

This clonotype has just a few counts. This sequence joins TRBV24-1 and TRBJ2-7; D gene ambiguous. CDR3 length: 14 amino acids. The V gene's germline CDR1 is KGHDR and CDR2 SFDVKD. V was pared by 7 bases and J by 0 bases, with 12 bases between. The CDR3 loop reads CATSKSDISYEQYF. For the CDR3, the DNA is TGTGCCACCAGCAAAAGCGACATCTCCTACGAGCAGTACTTC.

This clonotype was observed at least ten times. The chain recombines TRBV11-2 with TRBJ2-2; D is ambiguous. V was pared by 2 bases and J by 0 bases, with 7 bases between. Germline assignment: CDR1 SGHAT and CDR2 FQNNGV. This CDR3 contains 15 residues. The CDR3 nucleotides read TGTGCCAGCAGCTTACGGCTGGCGAACACCGGGGAGCTGTTTTTT. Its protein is CASSLRLANTGELFF.

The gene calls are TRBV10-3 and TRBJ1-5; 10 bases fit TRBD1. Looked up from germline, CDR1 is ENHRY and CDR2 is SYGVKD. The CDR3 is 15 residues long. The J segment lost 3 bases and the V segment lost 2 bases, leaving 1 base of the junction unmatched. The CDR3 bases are TGTGCCATCAGTGAGGGACAGGGGGTCAATCAGCCCCAGCATTTT. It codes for CAISEGQGVNQPQHF.

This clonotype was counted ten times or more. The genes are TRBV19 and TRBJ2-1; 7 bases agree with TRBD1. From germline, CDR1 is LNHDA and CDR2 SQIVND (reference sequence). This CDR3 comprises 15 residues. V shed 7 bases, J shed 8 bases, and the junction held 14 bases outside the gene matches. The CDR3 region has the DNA TGTGCCAGTACCATCGGACAGGCAATCTGGGATGAGCAGTTCTTC. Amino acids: CASTIGQAIWDEQFF.

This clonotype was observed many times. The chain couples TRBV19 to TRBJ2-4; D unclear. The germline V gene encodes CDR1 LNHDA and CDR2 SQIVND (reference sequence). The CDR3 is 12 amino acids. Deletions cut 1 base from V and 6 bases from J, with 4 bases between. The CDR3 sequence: CASSIGPNIQYF. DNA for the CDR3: TGTGCCAGTAGTATAGGTCCAAACATTCAGTACTTC. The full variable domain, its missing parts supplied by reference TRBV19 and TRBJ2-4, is DGGITQSPKYLFRKEGQNVTLSCEQNLNHDAMYWYRQDPGQGLRLIYYSQIVNDFQKGDIAEGYSVSREKKESFPLTVTSAQKNPTAFYLCASSIGPNIQYFGAGTRLSVL.

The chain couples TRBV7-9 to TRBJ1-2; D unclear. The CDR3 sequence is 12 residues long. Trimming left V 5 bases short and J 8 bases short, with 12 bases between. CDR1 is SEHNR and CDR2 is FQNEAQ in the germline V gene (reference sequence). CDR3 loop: CASSTDLRGYTF. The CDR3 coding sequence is TGTGCCAGCAGCACAGACCTGAGGGGCTACACCTTC.

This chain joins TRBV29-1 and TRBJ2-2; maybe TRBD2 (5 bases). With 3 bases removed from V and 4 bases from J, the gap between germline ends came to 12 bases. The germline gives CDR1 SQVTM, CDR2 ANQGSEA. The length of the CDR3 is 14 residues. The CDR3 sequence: CSVDGGRGTGELFF. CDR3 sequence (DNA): TGCAGCGTTGATGGCGGGCGCGGCACCGGGGAGCTGTTTTTT.